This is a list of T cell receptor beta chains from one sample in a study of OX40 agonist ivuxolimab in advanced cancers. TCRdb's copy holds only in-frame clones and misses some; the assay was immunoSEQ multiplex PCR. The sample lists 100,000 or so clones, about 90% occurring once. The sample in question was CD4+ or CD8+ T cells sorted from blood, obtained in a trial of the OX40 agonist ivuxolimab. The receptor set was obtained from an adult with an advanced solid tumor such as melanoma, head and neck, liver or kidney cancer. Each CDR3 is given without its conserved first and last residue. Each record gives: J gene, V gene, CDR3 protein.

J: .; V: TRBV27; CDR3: ASSLSNSYEQY
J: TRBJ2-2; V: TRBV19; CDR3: ASSAWTDFTGELF
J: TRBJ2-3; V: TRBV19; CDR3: ASNSGGTDTQY
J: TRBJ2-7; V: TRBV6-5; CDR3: ASSLRTGGYEQY
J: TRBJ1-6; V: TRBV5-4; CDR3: ASSYGTGVSPLH
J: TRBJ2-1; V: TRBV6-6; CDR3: ASTLAFNEQF
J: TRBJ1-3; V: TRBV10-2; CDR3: ASSDWANIRNTIY
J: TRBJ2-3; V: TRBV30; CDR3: AWSGGETDTQY
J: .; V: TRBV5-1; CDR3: ASSQTSGAYEQY
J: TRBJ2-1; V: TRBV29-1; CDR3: SAPQGDLSYNEQF
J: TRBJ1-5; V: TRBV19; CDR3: ASTYGGNRGQPQH
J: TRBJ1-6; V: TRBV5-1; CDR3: ASSPEGAQDPSPLH
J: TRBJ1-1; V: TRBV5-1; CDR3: ASSLYGQGNTEAF
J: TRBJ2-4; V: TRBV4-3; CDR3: ASSRAGTGGAGTKNIQY
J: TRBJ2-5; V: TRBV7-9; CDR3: ASSLQGIQETQY
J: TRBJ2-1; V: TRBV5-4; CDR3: ASSLSSGSYNEQF
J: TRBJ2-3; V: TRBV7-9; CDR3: ASSLAGLAQY
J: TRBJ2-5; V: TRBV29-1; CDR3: SVEEFRETQY
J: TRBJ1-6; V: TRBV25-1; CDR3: ASSVNWNSPLH
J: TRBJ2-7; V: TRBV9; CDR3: ASSVESPYYEQY
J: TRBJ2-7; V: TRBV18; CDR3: ASSPKGNYEQY
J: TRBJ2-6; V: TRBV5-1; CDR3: ASSLRETGANVLT
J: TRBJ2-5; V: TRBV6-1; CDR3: ASRRGGGETQY
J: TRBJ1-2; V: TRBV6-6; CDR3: ASSYFRADPSSYT
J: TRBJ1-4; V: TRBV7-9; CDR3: ASSAGGAGVAEKLF
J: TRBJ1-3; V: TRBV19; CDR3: ASTVSPGRSSGNTIY
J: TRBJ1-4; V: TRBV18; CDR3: ASSRGQGNEKLF
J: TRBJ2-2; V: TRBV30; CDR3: AWSARKGQGIPGELF
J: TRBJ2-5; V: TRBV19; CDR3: ASSMSSSGTETQY
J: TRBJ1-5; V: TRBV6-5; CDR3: ASSYRGGNQPQH
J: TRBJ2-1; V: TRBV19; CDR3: ASTATSGDYNEQF
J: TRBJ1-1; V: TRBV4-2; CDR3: ASSQALDRRNTEAF
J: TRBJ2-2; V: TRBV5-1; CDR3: ASYSQGELRTGELF
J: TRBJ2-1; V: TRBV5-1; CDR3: ASSRFPTSGFYNEQF
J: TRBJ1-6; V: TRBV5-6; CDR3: ASSLALAARSPLH
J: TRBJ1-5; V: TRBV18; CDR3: ASSPGTGRFGQPQH
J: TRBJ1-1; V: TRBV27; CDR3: ASRPQGGKGTEAF
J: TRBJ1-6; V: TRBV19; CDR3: ASSAQGRDSPLH
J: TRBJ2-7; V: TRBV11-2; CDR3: ASSLTRYEQY
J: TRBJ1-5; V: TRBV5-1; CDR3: ASSRTGGMNQPQH
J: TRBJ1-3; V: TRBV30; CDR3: AWTDWGSGNTIY
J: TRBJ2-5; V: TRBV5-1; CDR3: ASSFQETQY
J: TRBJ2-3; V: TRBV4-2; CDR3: ASSQGTSGGQRDTQY
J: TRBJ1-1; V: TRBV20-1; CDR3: SAGNVGEAF
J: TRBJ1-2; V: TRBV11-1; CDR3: ASSEDRGANYGYT
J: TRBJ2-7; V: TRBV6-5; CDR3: ASSYPAKGREQY
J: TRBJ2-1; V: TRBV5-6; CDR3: ASSRQGLNNEQF
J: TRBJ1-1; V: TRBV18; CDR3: ASSRTGGRGTEAF
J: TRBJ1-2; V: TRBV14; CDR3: ASSQSLVWTANYGYT
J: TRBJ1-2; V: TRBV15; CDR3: ATSPRQGELNYGYT
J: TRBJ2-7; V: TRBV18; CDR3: ASSPPGETYEQY
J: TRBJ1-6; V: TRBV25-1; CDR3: ASSDATRGLNSPLH
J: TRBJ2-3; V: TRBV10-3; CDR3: AISLAGGRIGTDTQY
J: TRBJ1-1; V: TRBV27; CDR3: ASSLSWDRLNTEAF
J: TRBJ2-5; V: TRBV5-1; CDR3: ASSYFQETQY
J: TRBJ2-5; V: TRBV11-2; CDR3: ASSSGQGQTQY
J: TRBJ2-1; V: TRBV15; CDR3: ATSQGSGRNEQF
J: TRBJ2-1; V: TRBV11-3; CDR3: ASRSGVHQF
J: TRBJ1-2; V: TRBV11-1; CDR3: ASSDSNRGKTYGYT
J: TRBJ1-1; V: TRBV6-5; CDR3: ATRTGIANTEAF